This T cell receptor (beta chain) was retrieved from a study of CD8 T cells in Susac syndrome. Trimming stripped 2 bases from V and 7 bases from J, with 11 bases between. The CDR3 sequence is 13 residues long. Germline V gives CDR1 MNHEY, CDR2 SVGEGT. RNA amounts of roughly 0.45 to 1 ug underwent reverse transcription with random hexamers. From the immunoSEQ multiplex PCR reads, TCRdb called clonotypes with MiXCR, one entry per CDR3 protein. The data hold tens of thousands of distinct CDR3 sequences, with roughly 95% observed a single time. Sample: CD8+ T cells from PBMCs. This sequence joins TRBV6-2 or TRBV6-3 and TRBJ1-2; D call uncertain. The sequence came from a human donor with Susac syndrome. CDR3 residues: CASSYVRHPGYTF. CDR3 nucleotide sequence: TGTGCCAGCAGTTACGTAAGACACCCTGGCTACACCTTC.